This entry lists 30 T cell receptor beta chains sequenced from one sample in a study of cytomegalovirus exposure and HLA in healthy donors. With 60 Vbeta and 13 Jbeta primers, the PCR was carried out. The data were produced by immunoSEQ multiplex PCR, yet TCRdb's version contains in-frame clones alone and is incomplete. The sample records around 100,000 clones, roughly 83% being singletons. Sequences were obtained from PBMCs. These receptors originate from a middle-aged man in good health and CMV-seronegative.

The chain uses TRBV5-6 and TRBJ1-2; D not certain. Trimming took off 2 bases at V and 10 bases at J, with 18 bases between the two ends. The CDR3 is 14 residues long. Germline V CDR1 and CDR2: SGHDT, YYEEEE. The CDR3 DNA reads as TGTGCCAGCAGCTTTCGGGAACTTAAACGTCTCTACACCTTC. Translating it yields CASSFRELKRLYTF.

This clone was detected a few times. This chain links TRBV7-8 with TRBJ2-2; no clear D. Trimming removed 2 bases at V and 0 bases at J, with 4 bases between. The CDR3 runs to 14 residues. The germline V gene encodes CDR1 SGHVS and CDR2 FQNEAQ. The CDR3 protein is CASSLLANTGELFF. The DNA for the CDR3 is TGTGCCAGCAGCTTATTAGCGAACACCGGGGAGCTGTTTTTT.

The rearrangement links TRBV4-3 to TRBJ1-1, with a weak D call TRBD1 (5 bases). CDR1 is LGHNA, CDR2 YSLEER, per germline. The CDR3 runs 15 residues. Trimming took 3 bases from V and 1 from J, leaving 12 bases between them. The chain's CDR3 is CASSQFREGNTEAFF. Written as DNA, the CDR3 is TGCGCCAGCAGCCAGTTCAGGGAAGGGAACACTGAAGCTTTCTTT.

The V call is TRBV7-8, the J call TRBJ2-5, with a tentative D call TRBD1 (5 bases). The CDR3 contains 13 residues. The germline V gene has CDR1 SGHVS and CDR2 FQNEAQ. V shed 5 bases and J shed 0 bases, with 7 bases lying between them. This CDR3 is CASSQGNQETQYF. The CDR3 DNA is TGTGCCAGCAGCCAGGGTAACCAAGAGACCCAGTACTTC.

The rearrangement links TRBV27 to TRBJ1-3; D is ambiguous. Germline CDR1 and CDR2: MNHEY and SMNVEV (reference sequence). The ends were cut back, 2 bases at V and 0 bases at J, with 8 bases in the middle. This CDR3 spans 15 amino acids. For the CDR3, the DNA is TGTGCCAGCAGTTTAACAGCTGTCTCTGGAAACACCATATATTTT. Translation: CASSLTAVSGNTIYF.

The rearrangement joins TRBV4-1 to TRBJ1-5; D is undetermined. The germline CDR1 and CDR2 sequences are MGHRA and YSYEKL. The CDR3 runs 15 residues. Trimming stripped 0 bases from V and 7 bases from J, with 13 bases between. The DNA for the CDR3 is TGCGCCAGCAGCCAAGATATGGGTGGCGGACAGCCCCAGCATTTT. This codes for CASSQDMGGGQPQHF.

This clone appeared a single time. The chain joins TRBV6-5 to TRBJ2-3; D is ambiguous. Germline loops: CDR1 MNHEY, CDR2 SVGAGI. V was pared by 3 bases and J by 1 base, with 14 bases between. The CDR3 is made up of 16 amino acids. CDR3 in amino acids: CASSYWPRTGTDTQYF. As DNA, the CDR3 is TGTGCCAGCAGTTATTGGCCCCGAACCGGCACAGATACGCAGTATTTT.

The rearrangement links TRBV5-1 to TRBJ2-1; 11 bases match TRBD2. In germline, CDR1 is SGHRS, CDR2 YFSETQ. There are 18 residues in the CDR3. Losses at the gene ends were 0 bases for V and 4 bases for J; bases not matched to a gene: 9. Here the CDR3 DNA reads TGCGCCAGCAGCTTGGAAGGGTTAGCGGGGGGGGTTTACAATGAGCAGTTCTTC. It codes for CASSLEGLAGGVYNEQFF.

This clone showed up just a few times. This sequence joins TRBV7-2 and TRBJ1-1; D gene uncertain. Germline CDR1 is SGHTA and CDR2 is FQGNSA. With 2 bases removed from V and 1 base from J, the gap between germline ends came to 8 bases. The CDR3 has 14 residues. The CDR3 DNA is TGTGCCAGCAGCTTAACAGCCTCGAACACTGAAGCTTTCTTT. Amino acids: CASSLTASNTEAFF.

The rearrangement uses TRBV6-5 and TRBJ1-5; possible D gene TRBD1, 5 bases. Trimming pared 2 bases from V and 5 bases from J, leaving 13 bases between. There are 15 residues in the CDR3. Germline values: CDR1 MNHEY, CDR2 SVGAGI. This CDR3 reads CASSYGGSGHQPQHF. Here the CDR3 DNA reads TGTGCCAGCAGTTACGGGGGGAGCGGGCATCAGCCCCAGCATTTT.

The gene calls are TRBV9 and TRBJ1-3; 7 positions agree with TRBD1. Germline V gives CDR1 SGDLS, CDR2 YYNGEE. V lost 4 bases and J lost 4; bases outside the gene matches: 8. The CDR3 consists of 15 residues. The CDR3 reads CASSPFTGVGNTIYF. The DNA of the CDR3 is TGTGCCAGCAGCCCCTTCACAGGGGTCGGAAACACCATATATTTT.

Turning to this clone: Distinct nucleotide sequences in the sample also encode this CDR3. The CDR3 bases are TGTGCCAGCAGCTCTCGACTAGCCAAAAACATTCAGTACTTC. Translated: CASSSRLAKNIQYF. The chain carries TRBV11-2 and TRBJ2-4; the D is unclear. V lost 4 bases and J lost 0, with 7 bases in between. In germline, CDR1 is SGHAT, CDR2 FQNNGV. The CDR3 contains 14 residues. Variable domain in full (rest from reference TRBV11-2 and TRBJ2-4): EAGVAQSPRYKIIEKRQSVAFWCNPISGHATLYWYQQILGQGPKLLIQFQNNGVVDDSQLPKDRFSAERLKGVDSTLKIQPAKLEDSAVYLCASSSRLAKNIQYFGAGTRLSVL.

The chain carries TRBV29-1 and TRBJ1-5; 7 bases are a match to TRBD1. The CDR3 loop spans 16 amino acids. CDR1 is SQVTM, CDR2 ANQGSEA, per germline. The V gene end was trimmed by 6 bases and the J gene end by 3 bases; junction bases not matched to a gene: 14. The CDR3 bases are TGCAGCGTCGCCAACCATACAGGGGTAAACAATCAGCCCCAGCATTTT. This translates into CSVANHTGVNNQPQHF.

The genes are TRBV5-6 and TRBJ2-5; maybe TRBD1 (6 bases). Judging by the DNA end, TRBJ2-7 fits better; the J call may be wrong. Per germline, CDR1 SGHDT and CDR2 YYEEEE. This CDR3 is 18 amino acids long. CDR3 DNA: TGTGCCAGCAGCTTAGAGAGCCCTTCCTTCGACAGGTTCTACGAGCAGTACTTC. This gives the protein CASSLESPSFDRFYEQYF.

The CDR3 here is CASSLQGWETQYF. CDR3 coding DNA: TGTGCCAGCAGCCTGCAGGGCTGGGAGACCCAGTACTTC. V and J are TRBV5-8 and TRBJ2-5; the D gene is possibly TRBD1 (5 bases). This CDR3 has 13 residues. Germline V gene lookup returns CDR1 SGHTS and CDR2 YDEGEE. Trimming left V 4 bases short and J 5 bases short, with 12 bases between.

V gene TRBV27 combines with J gene TRBJ1-2; D remains unclear. Germline CDR1 reads MNHEY; CDR2 reads SMNVEV (reference sequence). The CDR3 consists of 11 residues. Trimming stripped 10 bases from V and 3 bases from J, with 9 bases between. CDR3 bases: TGTGCCACAGACGGGGACTATGGCTACACCTTC. Translated: CATDGDYGYTF.

The rearrangement joins TRBV5-6 to TRBJ1-1, with TRBD1 as a possible D gene (5 bases). The CDR3 totals 16 residues. Germline CDR1 is SGHDT and CDR2 is YYEEEE. V was pared by 4 bases and J by 6 bases, with 22 bases between. The CDR3 DNA follows: TGTGCCAGCAGCCGTACGCGGGGGAGCTATTTCGCTGAAGCTTTCTTT. Protein product: CASSRTRGSYFAEAFF.

The rearrangement joins TRBV6-6 to TRBJ1-1; no definite D call. The germline gives CDR1 MNHNY, CDR2 SVGAGI (reference sequence). Deletions cut 6 bases from V and 1 base from J, with 12 bases between. The length of the CDR3 is 14 residues. The CDR3 DNA reads as TGTGCCAGCAGCTCCAGGATGACGAACACTGAAGCTTTCTTT. As protein: CASSSRMTNTEAFF.

The chain carries TRBV25-1 and TRBJ1-4; perhaps TRBD1 as D (5 bases). V was clipped by 4 bases and J by 4 bases, with 10 bases between them. From germline, CDR1 is MGHDK and CDR2 SYGVNS. The CDR3 spans 14 residues. The CDR3 nucleotides read TGTGCCAGCAGTGCAATCAGGGATAATGAAAAACTGTTTTTT. Residues: CASSAIRDNEKLFF.

This clone was recorded once. The V gene is TRBV9, the J gene TRBJ2-2; 9 bases match TRBD2. CDR1 is SGDLS, CDR2 YYNGEE, per germline. The CDR3 spans 18 residues. V trimming: 0 bases; J trimming: 3 bases; junction bases outside the gene matches: 9. CDR3: CASSVDYGTSLYTGELFF. The CDR3 bases are TGTGCCAGCAGCGTAGATTACGGGACTAGCCTTTACACCGGGGAGCTGTTTTTT.

The chain uses TRBV7-3 and TRBJ2-2; a possible D gene is TRBD1 (5 bases). In germline, CDR1 is SGHTA, CDR2 FQGTGA. The CDR3 runs 16 residues. Trimming took 4 bases from V and 4 from J, leaving 16 bases between them. As DNA, the CDR3 is TGTGCCAGCAGCTCCAAAGGCAGGGTTTTCACCGGGGAGCTGTTTTTT. This sequence encodes CASSSKGRVFTGELFF. Variable domain in full (rest from reference TRBV7-3 and TRBJ2-2): GAGVSQTPSNKVTEKGKYVELRCDPISGHTALYWYRQSLGQGPEFLIYFQGTGAADDSGLPNDRFFAVRPEGSVSTLKIQRTERGDSAVYLCASSSKGRVFTGELFFGEGSRLTVL.

On this clone: An end of the junction does not agree with germline; a read error may underlie this. The chain uses TRBV7-9 and TRBJ2-2; 8 bases are a match to TRBD2. CDR3 size: 15 residues. Looked up from germline, CDR1 is SEHNR and CDR2 is FQNEAQ (reference sequence). CDR3 in DNA: TGTTCCAGCAGCGACGCGGGGGGTAGCACCGGGGAGCTGTTTTTT. This encodes CSSSDAGGSTGELFF.

The gene calls are TRBV9 and TRBJ2-7, with D hard to call. This CDR3 comprises 13 residues. Trimming left V 0 bases short and J 3 bases short, with 7 bases between. Germline assignment: CDR1 SGDLS and CDR2 YYNGEE. CDR3 loop: CASSVAGYYEQYF. The CDR3 nucleotides are TGTGCCAGCAGCGTAGCCGGTTACTACGAGCAGTACTTC.

The genes are TRBV6-1 and TRBJ1-6; D gene uncertain. The V gene's germline CDR1 is MNHNS and CDR2 SASEGT. V lost 4 bases, J lost 7 bases, and 14 bases lay in between. The CDR3 is made up of 15 amino acids. In DNA form, the CDR3 reads TGTGCCAGCAGTGTCTCGGGAGGGAGCAATTCACCCCTCCACTTT. It translates to CASSVSGGSNSPLHF.

This rearrangement joins TRBV4-1 to TRBJ2-7; D perhaps matches TRBD2 (6 bases). There are 14 residues in the CDR3. Germline V gene data show CDR1 as MGHRA and CDR2 as YSYEKL. V was pared by 4 bases and J by 0 bases, with 10 bases between. The CDR3 loop reads CASSRSDYSYEQYF. For the CDR3, the DNA is TGCGCCAGCAGCCGATCGGACTACTCCTACGAGCAGTACTTC.

This clone was seen a handful of times. The chain combines TRBV6-1 with TRBJ2-1, with 7 bases that match TRBD1. Germline CDR1 and CDR2: MNHNS and SASEGT. This CDR3 has 16 amino acids. Trimming took 2 bases from V and 3 from J; bases not matched to a gene: 7. The CDR3 protein is CASSEQGVANYNEQFF. The CDR3 DNA follows: TGTGCCAGCAGTGAACAGGGGGTCGCTAACTACAATGAGCAGTTCTTC.

This chain joins TRBV7-8 and TRBJ1-1, with 7 bases aligning to TRBD1. This CDR3 spans 16 amino acids. Germline V gene lookup returns CDR1 SGHVS and CDR2 FQNEAQ. The V and J ends lost 2 bases and 3 bases, in that order; junction bases with no gene match: 9. The CDR3 region is CASSLIGGASDTEAFF. The CDR3 nucleotides read TGTGCCAGCAGCTTAATAGGGGGCGCGTCCGACACTGAAGCTTTCTTT. The entire variable domain, with the rest obtained from reference TRBV7-8 and TRBJ1-1, is as follows: GAGVSQSPRYKVAKRGQDVALRCDPISGHVSLFWYQQALGQGPEFLTYFQNEAQLDKSGLPSDRFFAERPEGSVSTLKIQRTQQEDSAVYLCASSLIGGASDTEAFFGQGTRLTVV.

The genes are TRBV5-1 and TRBJ2-6; weak D call: TRBD1 (6 bases). V was clipped by 4 bases and J by 3 bases, with 11 bases between them. Germline CDR1 SGHRS, CDR2 YFSETQ. This CDR3 comprises 15 residues. The CDR3 nucleotides are TGCGCCAGCAGCCCAAACAGGGTTGGGGCCAACGTCCTGACTTTC. Translating it yields CASSPNRVGANVLTF.

The genes are TRBV29-1 and TRBJ2-7; 9 positions match TRBD1. V gave up 4 bases and J gave up 7 bases; unmatched junction bases: 8. The CDR3 is 13 amino acids. The germline gives CDR1 SQVTM, CDR2 ANQGSEA. This CDR3 is CSVAGTGSGEQYF. CDR3 DNA: TGCAGCGTTGCCGGGACAGGGTCTGGAGAGCAGTACTTC.

This clone has more than one count but fewer than ten. The chain carries TRBV19 and TRBJ1-2; D uncertain. Between the trimmed V and J ends, which lost 11 bases and 4 bases, there was a span of 23 bases. This CDR3 has 15 amino acids. CDR1 and CDR2 from the germline V gene are LNHDA and SQIVND (reference sequence). CDR3 bases: TGTGCCTGCTACGGTGTAGGAGGCCCCCTCTATGGCTACACCTTC. It is translated as CACYGVGGPLYGYTF.